Below are 12 T cell receptor beta chains sequenced from a single sample in a study of blood T cell repertoires in COVID-19. Clones were sequenced by immunoSEQ multiplex PCR, and TCRdb holds only the in-frame ones, with some missing. The sample shows 200,000 to 300,000 clones, around 86% of them seen only once. Sequencing input: peripheral blood. The receptors derive from an older woman with COVID-19, enrolled during active disease.

The rearrangement joins TRBV7-2 to TRBJ2-1, with D possibly being TRBD1 (6 bases). Per the germline V gene, CDR1 is SGHTA and CDR2 is FQGNSA. Trimming shortened V by 5 bases and J by 2 bases, and 13 bases separated the two germline ends. The CDR3 is made up of 15 amino acids. The CDR3 DNA sequence: TGTGCCAGCAGCCCAGACAGGCGAACCTACAATGAGCAGTTCTTC. Its protein is CASSPDRRTYNEQFF.

The chain couples TRBV19 to TRBJ1-2; no firm D call. The V end was cut by 4 bases, the J end by 6 bases, with 12 bases between. The length of the CDR3 is 13 residues. Germline lookup yields CDR1 LNHDA and CDR2 SQIVND (reference sequence). CDR3 in amino acids: CASSTRTVDGYTF. Written as DNA, the CDR3 is TGTGCCAGTAGTACCCGCACGGTGGATGGCTACACCTTC. The full variable domain, rest sourced from reference TRBV19 and TRBJ1-2, is DGGITQSPKYLFRKEGQNVTLSCEQNLNHDAMYWYRQDPGQGLRLIYYSQIVNDFQKGDIAEGYSVSREKKESFPLTVTSAQKNPTAFYLCASSTRTVDGYTFGSGTRLTVV.

V gene TRBV7-2 combines with J gene TRBJ1-6, with D perhaps matching TRBD1 (6 bases). V lost 4 bases, J lost 9 bases, and 22 bases lay in between. Per germline, CDR1 SGHTA and CDR2 FQGNSA. This CDR3 is built from 17 residues. The CDR3 loop is CASSWGQLRIRGSPLHF. The CDR3 DNA sequence: TGTGCCAGCAGCTGGGGACAATTAAGGATCCGGGGTTCACCCCTCCACTTT.

The J gene is TRBJ2-7, the V gene TRBV2, with a possible D match to TRBD2 (5 bases). The length of the CDR3 is 13 residues. V lost 7 bases and J lost 2, with 12 bases in between. Per the germline V gene, CDR1 is SNHLY and CDR2 is FYNNEI. The CDR3 protein is CASKGALPYEQYF. The CDR3 nucleotides read TGTGCCAGCAAGGGAGCCCTCCCCTACGAGCAGTACTTC. The full variable domain, completed using reference TRBV2 and TRBJ2-7, is EPEVTQTPSHQVTQMGQEVILRCVPISNHLYFYWYRQILGQKVEFLVSFYNNEISEKSEIFDDQFSVERPDGSNFTLKIRSTKLEDSAMYFCASKGALPYEQYFGPGTRLTVT.

This clone was picked up one time. The rearrangement uses TRBV27 and TRBJ2-1; 12 bases agree with TRBD2. V gave up 6 bases and J gave up 1 base; unmatched junction bases: 10. The CDR3 is 18 residues long. The germline gives CDR1 MNHEY, CDR2 SMNVEV (reference sequence). The CDR3 DNA reads as TGTGCCAGCAGCCCTAGCGGGAGGGCCTATAGTTCCTACAATGAGCAGTTCTTC. Translated: CASSPSGRAYSSYNEQFF.

This chain joins TRBV6-5 and TRBJ1-2, with no clear D. CDR1 is MNHEY, CDR2 SVGAGI, per germline. Trimming took 5 bases from V and 4 from J, leaving 11 bases between them. The CDR3 runs to 13 residues. CDR3 amino acids: CASSPTAGYGYTF. Written as DNA, the CDR3 is TGTGCCAGCAGTCCCACCGCGGGCTATGGCTACACCTTC.

The V and J genes are TRBV24-1 and TRBJ2-1, with 15 bases identical to TRBD2. Trimming cost V 5 bases and J 1 base; bases outside gene matches: 8. The CDR3 contains 19 residues. In germline, CDR1 is KGHDR, CDR2 SFDVKD. CDR3 bases: TGTGCCACCAGTGGCCGGACTAGCGGGAGGGCCCTATCCTACAATGAGCAGTTCTTC. Translating gives CATSGRTSGRALSYNEQFF.

The rearrangement links TRBV7-9 to TRBJ2-7; 7 bases are shared with TRBD2. The germline V gene has CDR1 SEHNR and CDR2 FQNEAQ (reference sequence). The CDR3 runs 11 residues. V shed 5 bases, J shed 7 bases, and the junction held 2 bases outside the gene matches. Here the CDR3 reads CASSPREEQYF. DNA of the CDR3: TGTGCCAGCAGCCCGCGGGAGGAGCAGTACTTC.

The V gene is TRBV28, the J gene TRBJ1-1; 7 nucleotides match TRBD1. Per the germline V gene, CDR1 is MDHEN and CDR2 is SYDVKM. CDR3 size: 15 residues. V gave up 4 bases and J gave up 2 bases; unmatched junction bases: 7. The CDR3 loop reads CASSSTGDPNTEAFF. The DNA for the CDR3 is TGTGCCAGCAGTTCCACAGGGGACCCTAACACTGAAGCTTTCTTT.

The chain combines TRBV7-2 with TRBJ2-1, with a tentative D call TRBD1 (6 bases). This CDR3 is 16 amino acids long. V was shortened by 1 base and J by 0 bases, with 10 bases between the two germline ends. The germline V gene encodes CDR1 SGHTA and CDR2 FQGNSA. The CDR3 is CASSLVGASSYNEQFF. CDR3 bases: TGTGCCAGCAGCTTAGTGGGGGCCAGCTCCTACAATGAGCAGTTCTTC.

The rearrangement links TRBV3-1 (or the pseudogene TRBV3-2) to TRBJ1-6, with 8 bases identical to TRBD1. The CDR3 length is 15 residues. The germline CDR1 and CDR2 sequences are LGHDT and YNNKEL (reference sequence). The J segment lost 6 bases and the V segment lost 1 base, leaving 2 bases of the junction unmatched. The CDR3 loop is CASSQGQGANSPLHF. The DNA of the CDR3 is TGTGCCAGCAGCCAAGGGCAGGGGGCTAATTCACCCCTCCACTTT.

The rearrangement links TRBV28 to TRBJ1-2; 7 bases map to TRBD1. The CDR3 length is 11 residues. Germline V lookup: CDR1 MDHEN, CDR2 SYDVKM. V lost 4 bases, J lost 7 bases, and 0 bases stayed unmatched. CDR3 in DNA: TGTGCCAGCAGTTACAGGGGTGGCTACACCTTC. This gives the protein CASSYRGGYTF.